The entry below describes one T cell receptor (beta chain). The repertoire was sequenced with immunoSEQ multiplex PCR; TCRdb's copy has only in-frame clones and lacks some. Of 15,000 to 20,000 clones in the sample, roughly 88% were seen once. The sample belongs to a study of OX40 agonist ivuxolimab in advanced cancers. The sequenced sample was CD4+ or CD8+ T cells sorted from blood, obtained in a trial of the OX40 agonist ivuxolimab. The receptor's source is an adult with an advanced solid tumor such as melanoma, head and neck, liver or kidney cancer.

The CDR3 loop reads CASSHKAGQTSGNTIYF. The CDR3 coding sequence is TGCGCCAGCAGCCATAAGGCAGGACAGACCTCTGGAAACACCATATATTTT. The genes are TRBV4-3 and TRBJ1-3, with D tentatively TRBD1 (6 bases). CDR3 length: 17 residues. The V and J ends lost 3 bases and 0 bases respectively, with 15 bases between them. The V gene's germline CDR1 is LGHNA and CDR2 YSLEER.